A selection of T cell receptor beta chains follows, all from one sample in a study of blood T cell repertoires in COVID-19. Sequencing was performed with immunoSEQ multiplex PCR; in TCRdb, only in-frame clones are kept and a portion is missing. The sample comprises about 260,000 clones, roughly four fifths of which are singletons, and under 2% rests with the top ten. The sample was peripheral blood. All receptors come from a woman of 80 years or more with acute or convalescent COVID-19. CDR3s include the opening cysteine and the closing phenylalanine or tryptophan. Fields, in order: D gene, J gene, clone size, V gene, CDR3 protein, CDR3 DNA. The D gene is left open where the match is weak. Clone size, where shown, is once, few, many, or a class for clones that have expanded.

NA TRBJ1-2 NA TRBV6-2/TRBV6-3 CASSYSAGRQDYGYTF TGTGCCAGCAGTTACTCAGCAGGGCGGCAAGACTATGGCTACACCTTC
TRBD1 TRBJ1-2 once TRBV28 CASSSGTANGYTF TGTGCCAGCAGTTCCGGGACAGCGAATGGCTACACCTTC
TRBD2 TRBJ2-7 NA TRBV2 CASRSGRLNDEQYF TGTGCCAGCCGGAGCGGGAGGCTCAACGACGAGCAGTACTTC
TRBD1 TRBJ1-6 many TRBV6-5 CASTWDSEGSPLHF TGTGCCAGCACATGGGACAGCGAGGGTTCACCCCTCCACTTT
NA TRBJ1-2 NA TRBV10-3 CATRPGSYGYTF TGTGCCACCCGACCCGGGTCCTATGGCTACACCTTC
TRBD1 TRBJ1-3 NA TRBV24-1 CATSDPRGSGNTIYF TGTGCCACCAGTGACCCCAGGGGGTCCGGAAACACCATATATTTT
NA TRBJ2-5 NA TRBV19 CASSIRSETQYF TGTGCCAGTAGTATCCGGTCGGAGACCCAGTACTTC
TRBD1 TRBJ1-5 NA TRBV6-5 CASSPDRGSNQPQHF TGTGCCAGCAGCCCGGACAGGGGAAGCAATCAGCCCCAGCATTTT
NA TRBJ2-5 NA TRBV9 CASSPREETQYF TGTGCCAGCAGCCCCCGAGAAGAGACCCAGTACTTC
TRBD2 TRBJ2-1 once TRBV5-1 CASGRKAGEYNEQFF TGCGCCAGCGGCCGAAAAGCGGGGGAGTACAATGAGCAGTTCTTC
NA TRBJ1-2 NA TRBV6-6 CASSPEGVANYGYTF TGTGCCAGCAGCCCGGAAGGGGTAGCTAACTATGGCTACACCTTC
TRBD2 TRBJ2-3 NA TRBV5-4 CASSPRSGSGGDTQYF TGTGCCAGCAGCCCCAGAAGCGGGAGCGGTGGAGATACGCAGTATTTT
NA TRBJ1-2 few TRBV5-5 CASSLDGYYGYTF TGTGCCAGCAGCTTGGACGGGTACTATGGCTACACCTTC
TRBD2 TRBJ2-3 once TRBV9 CASSVTSGYTDTQYF TGTGCCAGCAGCGTAACTAGCGGGTACACAGATACGCAGTATTTT
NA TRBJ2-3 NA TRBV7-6 CASSSRGLGSDTQYF TGTGCCAGCAGCTCCAGGGGTCTAGGGTCAGATACGCAGTATTTT
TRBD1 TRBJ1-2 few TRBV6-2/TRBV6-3 CASSEPLAPPRRDRVYGYTF TGTGCCAGCAGCGAACCTCTTGCCCCACCACGCCGGGACAGGGTCTATGGCTACACCTTC
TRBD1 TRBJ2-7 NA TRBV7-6 CASSLGGQGAFEQYF TGTGCCAGCAGCTTAGGCGGACAGGGGGCTTTCGAGCAGTACTTC
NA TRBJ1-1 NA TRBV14 CASSQRVQSGNTEAFF TGTGCCAGCAGCCAACGGGTCCAATCGGGGAACACTGAAGCTTTCTTT
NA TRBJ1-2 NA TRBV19 CASSITQRRGGYTF TGTGCCAGTAGTATAACCCAACGGAGGGGCGGCTACACCTTC
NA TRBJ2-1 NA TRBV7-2 CASSYYRGNEQFF TGTGCCAGCAGCTATTACCGGGGGAATGAGCAGTTCTTC
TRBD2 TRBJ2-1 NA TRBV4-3 CASSLQRGTSGRGNEQFF TGCGCCAGCAGCCTACAGAGGGGGACTAGCGGGAGGGGCAATGAGCAGTTCTTC
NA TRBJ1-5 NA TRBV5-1 CASSLSGGNRPQHF TGCGCCAGCAGCTTATCCGGAGGTAATAGGCCCCAGCATTTT
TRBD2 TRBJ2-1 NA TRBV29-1 CSVDGTSGRNEQFF TGCAGCGTTGACGGGACTAGCGGGAGGAATGAGCAGTTCTTC
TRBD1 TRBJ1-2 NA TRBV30 CAWSSQGQARNYGYTF TGTGCCTGGAGCTCCCAAGGACAGGCCCGTAACTATGGCTACACCTTC
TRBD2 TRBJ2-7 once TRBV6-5 CASRAGGPYEQYF TGTGCCAGCAGAGCGGGAGGTCCCTACGAGCAGTACTTC
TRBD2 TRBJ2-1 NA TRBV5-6 CASSPIVKRGGTEQFF TGTGCCAGCAGCCCCATTGTAAAGCGGGGGGGCACTGAGCAGTTCTTC
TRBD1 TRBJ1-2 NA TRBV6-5 CASSSTGGEGYTF TGTGCCAGCAGTTCTACAGGGGGAGAGGGCTACACCTTC
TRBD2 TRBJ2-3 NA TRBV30 CASTGTSGLDTQYF TGTGCCTCAACCGGGACTAGCGGGCTGGATACGCAGTATTTT
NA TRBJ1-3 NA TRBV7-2 CASSLAQVRGNTIYF TGTGCCAGCAGCTTAGCGCAGGTTAGAGGAAACACCATATATTTT
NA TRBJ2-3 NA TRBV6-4 CASSVQRADTQYF TGTGCCAGCAGTGTTCAGCGTGCAGATACGCAGTATTTT
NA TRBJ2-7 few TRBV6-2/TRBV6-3 CASSKQTVSYEQYF TGTGCCAGCAGCAAACAGACAGTTTCCTACGAGCAGTACTTC
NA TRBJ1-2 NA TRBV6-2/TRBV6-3 CASSYVLNYGYTF TGTGCCAGCAGTTATGTTCTTAACTATGGCTACACCTTC
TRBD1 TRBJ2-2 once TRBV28 CASTTGTGVTGELFF TGTGCCAGCACCACCGGGACAGGGGTCACCGGGGAGCTGTTTTTT
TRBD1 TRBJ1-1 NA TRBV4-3 CASSPGQGRTEAFF TGCGCCAGCAGCCCAGGACAGGGCCGAACTGAAGCTTTCTTT
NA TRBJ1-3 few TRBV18 CASSPPGVGTSGNTIYF TGTGCCAGCTCACCACCGGGAGTGGGAACCTCTGGAAACACCATATATTTT
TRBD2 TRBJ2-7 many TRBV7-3 CASSSVAGGTEQYF TGTGCCAGCAGCTCCGTCGCGGGAGGGACCGAGCAGTACTTC
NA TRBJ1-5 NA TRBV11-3 CASSPPGDRNLRPQHF TGTGCCAGCAGCCCTCCAGGGGACCGCAATCTTCGACCCCAGCATTTT
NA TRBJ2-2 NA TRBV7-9 CASTRDLNTGELFF TGTGCCAGCACCCGGGATCTGAACACCGGGGAGCTGTTTTTT
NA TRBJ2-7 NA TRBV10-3 CAISEQGTYEQYF TGTGCCATCAGTGAGCAGGGTACCTACGAGCAGTACTTC
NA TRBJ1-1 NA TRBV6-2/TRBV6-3 CASSYPEGRAGTEAFF TGTGCCAGCAGTTACCCCGAGGGCAGGGCGGGGACTGAAGCTTTCTTT
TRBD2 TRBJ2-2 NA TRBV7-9 CASSLRSEREARELFF TGTGCCAGCAGCTTAAGGAGTGAGCGGGAGGCCCGGGAGCTGTTTTTT
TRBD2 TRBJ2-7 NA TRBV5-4 CASSLEREGLKQYF TGTGCCAGCAGCTTGGAGCGGGAGGGACTGAAGCAGTACTTC
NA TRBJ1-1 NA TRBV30 CAWRRDTMNTEAFF TGTGCCTGGAGAAGAGACACCATGAACACTGAAGCTTTCTTT
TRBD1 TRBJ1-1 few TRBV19 CASSRDRSNTEAFF TGTGCCAGTAGCCGGGACAGGTCGAACACTGAAGCTTTCTTT
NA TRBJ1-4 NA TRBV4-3 CASSQDSPGFGTNEKLFF TGCGCCAGCAGCCAAGATAGTCCAGGATTTGGGACTAATGAAAAACTGTTTTTT
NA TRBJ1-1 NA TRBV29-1 CSVESPTFTEAFF TGCAGCGTTGAAAGTCCGACATTCACTGAAGCTTTCTTT
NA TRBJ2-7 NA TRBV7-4 CASSLSLTYEQYF TGTGCCAGCAGCTTGAGTTTGACCTACGAGCAGTACTTC
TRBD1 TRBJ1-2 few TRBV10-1 CASSDWDRHRGFLYTF TGCGCCAGCAGTGACTGGGACAGGCACCGGGGATTCCTCTACACCTTC